This TCR beta chain was obtained from a study of blood T cell repertoires in COVID-19. At the level of the study: Both acute and convalescent COVID-19 samples were obtained from the United States, Italy and Spain. PBMCs, B-cell-depleted T cells, or T cells provided the cDNA or gDNA that made up the material.

In the authors' methods: For nucleated cells, counts were estimated from reference gene primer amplification. Assay used: immunoSEQ multiplex PCR; TCRdb lists only in-frame clones, some missing. From that table come the V and J calls and clone size; the DNA was used to work out D and trimming. Here the sample spans tens of thousands of clones, about 81% being singletons. The V gene lost 3 bases and the J gene lost 0 bases, with 8 bases spanning the gap. Germline assignment: CDR1 LNHDA and CDR2 SQIVND (reference sequence). The CDR3 extends over 14 amino acids. Sequenced material: peripheral blood. The clonotype was recovered from a human donor in a cohort sampled during active COVID-19. The chain combines TRBV19 with TRBJ1-2, with a weak D call TRBD1 (5 bases). The CDR3 reads CASSMDTTNYGYTF. In DNA, the CDR3 is TGTGCCAGTAGTATGGACACGACTAACTATGGCTACACCTTC.